This paragraph covers one T cell receptor (beta chain) sequence. This sample stems from a study of cytotoxic CD8 clonotypes in ibrutinib-treated CLL. The wider study: Response was recorded as partial in roughly 24 patients and complete in 2; at median roughly 68 months, approximately 14 remained remitted and about twelve had progressed.

Libraries were prepared by immunoSEQ multiplex PCR; TCRdb keeps only in-frame clonotypes and omits some of them. The data show roughly 330,000 clones, 67% seen once. Germline CDR1 is SNHLY and CDR2 is FYNNEI. The ends lost 4 bases at V and 0 bases at J; junction bases unmatched: 5. The CDR3 contains 15 residues. This specimen was PBMCs, taken after 36 months of ibrutinib treatment. This receptor was taken from a human donor with chronic lymphocytic leukemia. The chain links TRBV2 to TRBJ2-7, with 8 nucleotides matching TRBD2. CDR3: CASSVAGPSSYEQYF. CDR3 nucleotides: TGTGCCAGCAGTGTAGCGGGGCCAAGCTCCTACGAGCAGTACTTC.